Following are 24 T cell receptor beta chains from one sample sequenced in a study of type 1 regulatory T cells. These receptors' antigens are unknown. Via MiXCR, TCRdb re-called the reads, giving one row per CDR3 protein. The sample has about 68,000 distinct CDR3 sequences, 55% to 80% seen once. Sequencing was carried out using cultured T cells, either the whole culture or a sorted T cell fraction (not recorded which). Subset indicated: Tr1-enriched cell product generated in vitro against host alloantigens. The receptor source for this set is a human donor in good health.

This clonotype was found a few times. This rearrangement joins TRBV10-3 to TRBJ2-5; D uncertain. Trimming stripped 2 bases from V and 4 bases from J, with 11 bases between. Germline CDR1 and CDR2: ENHRY and SYGVKD. This CDR3 has 14 amino acids. The CDR3 spells CAISETSGSETQYF. In DNA, the CDR3 is TGTGCCATCAGTGAGACGTCAGGATCAGAGACCCAGTACTTC.

The genes are TRBV7-3 and TRBJ2-2; the match to TRBD1 covers 7 bases. Trimming cost V 2 bases and J 7 bases; bases outside gene matches: 4. Germline CDR1 is SGHTA and CDR2 is FQGTGA. CDR3 length: 14 residues. The CDR3 here is CASSLDRDIGELFF. In nucleotides, the CDR3 is TGTGCCAGCAGCTTAGACAGGGACATCGGGGAGCTGTTTTTT.

The table lists this clonotype with a count of one. The chain recombines TRBV9 with TRBJ2-3, with D hard to call. Trimming shortened V by 0 bases and J by 0 bases, and 8 bases separated the two germline ends. From germline, CDR1 is SGDLS and CDR2 YYNGEE. The CDR3 covers 15 residues. DNA for the CDR3: TGTGCCAGCAGCGTAGCCGGCGAGAGCACAGATACGCAGTATTTT. Encoded protein: CASSVAGESTDTQYF.

V gene TRBV9 combines with J gene TRBJ2-2, with D perhaps TRBD2 (5 bases). The germline V and J ends were trimmed by 4 bases and 6 bases, with 13 bases remaining between them. This CDR3 has 14 amino acids. The V gene's germline CDR1 is SGDLS and CDR2 YYNGEE. CDR3 sequence (DNA): TGTGCCAGCAGCCCGATGAGGGTCCCCGGGGAGCTGTTTTTT. Amino acids: CASSPMRVPGELFF.

In its sample, this clonotype was seen a few times. J is TRBJ2-7 and V is TRBV28, with TRBD1 matching over 7 bases. The V and J ends lost 6 bases and 5 bases, in that order; junction bases with no gene match: 4. CDR3 length: 12 residues. The germline V gene encodes CDR1 MDHEN and CDR2 SYDVKM. The CDR3 loop reads CASRGQVDEQYF. As DNA, the CDR3 is TGTGCCAGCAGAGGACAGGTTGACGAGCAGTACTTC.

The count of this clonotype is one. The chain links TRBV5-5 to TRBJ1-2; a weak D match, TRBD1 (5 bases). In germline, CDR1 is SGHKS, CDR2 YYEKEE (reference sequence). CDR3 length: 15 residues. V was pared by 0 bases and J by 4 bases, with 13 bases between. CDR3 coding DNA: TGTGCCAGCAGCTTGGCCCCCCGCGGGGGCTATGGCTACACCTTC. As protein: CASSLAPRGGYGYTF.

This chain joins TRBV18 and TRBJ2-7, with D possibly matching TRBD2 (6 bases). Germline V gives CDR1 KGHSH, CDR2 LQKENI. CDR3 length: 12 residues. V was cut by 3 bases and J by 6 bases, with 9 bases left in between. CDR3 loop: CASSPGGVEQYF. Here the CDR3 DNA reads TGTGCCAGCTCACCCGGCGGGGTCGAGCAGTACTTC.

The chain joins TRBV29-1 to TRBJ1-5; the match to TRBD1 covers 9 bases. Germline V gives CDR1 SQVTM, CDR2 ANQGSEA. V dropped 4 bases and J dropped 6; count of bases not matched to a gene: 4. This CDR3 contains 13 residues. The CDR3 coding sequence is TGCAGCGTTGTTACAGGGGGCTCTCAGCCCCAGCATTTT. This encodes CSVVTGGSQPQHF.

The chain joins TRBV20-1 to TRBJ1-1; D might be TRBD1 (5 bases). CDR1 is DFQATT and CDR2 is SNEGSKA in the germline V gene (reference sequence). V was shortened by 7 bases and J by 2 bases, with 11 bases between the two germline ends. The CDR3 extends over 12 amino acids. The CDR3, as DNA: TGCAGTGTGGGGGGAAGAAACACTGAAGCTTTCTTT. Its protein is CSVGGRNTEAFF.

The rearrangement links TRBV24-1 to TRBJ2-2; tentatively, D is TRBD2 (6 bases). Germline assignment: CDR1 KGHDR and CDR2 SFDVKD. V shed 4 bases and J shed 5 bases, with 7 bases lying between them. This CDR3 is built from 13 residues. The CDR3 nucleotides are TGTGCCACCAGTGAGGGGGGAACCGGGGAGCTGTTTTTT. Translation: CATSEGGTGELFF.

This clonotype was recorded a few times. The J gene is TRBJ2-1, the V gene TRBV7-8; the match to TRBD1 covers 7 bases. The CDR3 loop spans 17 amino acids. Germline CDR1 SGHVS, CDR2 FQNEAQ. V lost 1 base and J lost 1; bases outside the gene matches: 7. CDR3 loop: CASSLERQGVSYNEQFF. The DNA for the CDR3 is TGTGCCAGCAGCTTAGAAAGGCAGGGGGTATCCTACAATGAGCAGTTCTTC.

V gene TRBV18 combines with J gene TRBJ2-4; no definite D call. This CDR3 contains 17 residues. The germline V gene has CDR1 KGHSH and CDR2 LQKENI. The germline V and J ends were trimmed by 1 base and 0 bases, with 13 bases remaining between them. The CDR3 spells CASSPQSGLIAKNIQYF. The DNA of the CDR3 is TGTGCCAGCTCACCACAGTCCGGGTTGATAGCCAAAAACATTCAGTACTTC.

V is TRBV12-3 or TRBV12-4 and J is TRBJ2-1; 8 bases match TRBD2. This CDR3 has 17 residues. The junction had 15 bases not matched to a gene; V was cut back by 6 bases and J by 5 bases. CDR3 nucleotide sequence: TGTGCCAGCAGCTCCCACCTTGCTAGCGGGCCCCACAATGAGCAGTTCTTC. This sequence encodes CASSSHLASGPHNEQFF.

The chain combines TRBV4-1 with TRBJ1-6; possibly TRBD1 for D (5 bases). The ends were cut back, 0 bases at V and 6 bases at J, with 12 bases in the middle. The CDR3 contains 16 residues. Germline-derived CDR1 and CDR2 are MGHRA and YSYEKL. The CDR3 DNA follows: TGCGCCAGCAGCCAAGATGGAGGCAGGGTTAATTCACCCCTCCACTTT. This gives the protein CASSQDGGRVNSPLHF.

The chain employs TRBV6-2 or TRBV6-3 and TRBJ1-1; D unresolved. Germline V gene data show CDR1 as MNHEY and CDR2 as SVGEGT. Trimming pared 8 bases from V and 8 bases from J, leaving 12 bases between. The CDR3 has 11 amino acids. The CDR3 coding sequence is TGTGCCAGCCCCGAAAGCTCGGAAGCTTTCTTT. Translated, it gives CASPESSEAFF.

The chain links TRBV29-1 to TRBJ2-5; D ambiguous. The V gene lost 5 bases and the J gene lost 4 bases, with 11 bases spanning the gap. This CDR3 contains 12 residues. Germline values: CDR1 SQVTM, CDR2 ANQGSEA. The CDR3 nucleotides read TGCAGCGTTATTTGGGTAGCAGAGACCCAGTACTTC. It codes for CSVIWVAETQYF.

The gene calls are TRBV27 and TRBJ2-7; TRBD1 or TRBD2 may be the D gene (5 bases each). V was trimmed by 4 bases and J by 7 bases, leaving 14 bases between them. Germline values: CDR1 MNHEY, CDR2 SMNVEV (reference sequence). The CDR3 consists of 13 residues. CDR3 sequence reads: CASSSRDLGEQYF. CDR3 nucleotides: TGTGCCAGCAGTTCCCGGGACCTGGGGGAGCAGTACTTC.

The chain combines TRBV7-6 with TRBJ2-7; tentative D call: TRBD2 (6 bases). The CDR3 is 13 amino acids. Between the trimmed V and J ends, which lost 5 bases and 3 bases, there was a span of 11 bases. Germline V gene sequence: CDR1 SGHVS, CDR2 FNYEAQ. CDR3: CASSNSGFYEQYF. In DNA, the CDR3 is TGTGCCAGCAGCAATAGCGGTTTCTACGAGCAGTACTTC.

CDR3 nucleotide sequence: TGTGCCAGCAGCAACCGTAGGAATGAGCAGTTCTTC. It encodes CASSNRRNEQFF. V gene TRBV6-5 combines with J gene TRBJ2-1; no clear D. The germline gives CDR1 MNHEY, CDR2 SVGAGI. V was trimmed by 6 bases and J by 7 bases, leaving 10 bases between them. CDR3 length: 12 amino acids.

This clonotype was observed a handful of times. V usage is TRBV4-3 and J usage is TRBJ2-1; 12 positions agree with TRBD2. CDR1 LGHNA and CDR2 YSLEER come from the germline V gene. V shed 1 base, J shed 9 bases, and the junction held 10 bases outside the gene matches. CDR3 length: 17 residues. CDR3 sequence (DNA): TGCGCCAGCAGCCAAGTCCTAGCGGGAGGGCCTAGAGGTGAGCAGTTCTTC. Translating it yields CASSQVLAGGPRGEQFF.

The chain joins TRBV7-2 to TRBJ2-5; D ambiguous. The CDR3 runs to 13 residues. Looked up from germline, CDR1 is SGHTA and CDR2 is FQGNSA. V shed 3 bases and J shed 5 bases, with 10 bases lying between them. CDR3: CASSFNSGETQYF. For the CDR3, the DNA is TGTGCCAGCAGCTTCAATTCCGGGGAGACCCAGTACTTC.

In DNA form, the CDR3 reads TGTGCCAGCAGCTTAGGGAACGTAGCGGTGGGCTACACCTTC. As protein: CASSLGNVAVGYTF. The V gene is TRBV11-2, the J gene TRBJ1-2; D is undetermined. This CDR3 is 14 amino acids long. CDR1 is SGHAT and CDR2 is FQNNGV in the germline V gene. V lost 1 base to trimming and J lost 8 bases, with 14 bases between them. The complete variable domain, with remaining parts taken from reference TRBV11-2 and TRBJ1-2, reads EAGVAQSPRYKIIEKRQSVAFWCNPISGHATLYWYQQILGQGPKLLIQFQNNGVVDDSQLPKDRFSAERLKGVDSTLKIQPAKLEDSAVYLCASSLGNVAVGYTFGSGTRLTVV.

The gene calls are TRBV6-5 and TRBJ2-3; 7 positions match TRBD1. Germline CDR1 is MNHEY and CDR2 is SVGAGI. CDR3 size: 16 residues. J gave up 9 bases and V 1 base, and 13 bases lay outside the gene matches. Written as DNA, the CDR3 is TGTGCCAGCAGTTACTACGAACAGGGGCGCCGTCGGACGCAGTATTTT. This codes for CASSYYEQGRRRTQYF.

The chain is built from TRBV12-3 or TRBV12-4 and TRBJ2-5; 7 bases are shared with TRBD2. CDR3 length: 17 residues. J gave up 2 bases and V 6 bases, and 15 bases lay outside the gene matches. CDR3 protein: CASSPPGGAGSQETQYF. The CDR3 DNA reads TGTGCCAGCAGCCCGCCTGGGGGAGCGGGGTCACAAGAGACCCAGTACTTC.